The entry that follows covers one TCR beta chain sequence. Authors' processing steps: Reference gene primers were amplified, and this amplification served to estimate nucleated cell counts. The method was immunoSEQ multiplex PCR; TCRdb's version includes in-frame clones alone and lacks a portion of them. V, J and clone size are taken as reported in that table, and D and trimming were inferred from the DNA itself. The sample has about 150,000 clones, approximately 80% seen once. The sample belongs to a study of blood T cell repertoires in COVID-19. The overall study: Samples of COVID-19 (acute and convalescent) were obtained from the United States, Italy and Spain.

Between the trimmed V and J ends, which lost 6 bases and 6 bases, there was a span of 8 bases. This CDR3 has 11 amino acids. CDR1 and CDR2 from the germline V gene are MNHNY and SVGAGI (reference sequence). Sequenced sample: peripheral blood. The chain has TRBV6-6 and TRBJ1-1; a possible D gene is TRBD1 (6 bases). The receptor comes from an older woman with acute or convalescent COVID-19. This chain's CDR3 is CASSRQAEAFF. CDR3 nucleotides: TGTGCCAGCAGCCGACAGGCTGAAGCTTTCTTT.